What follows are 3 T cell receptor beta chains derived from one specimen sequenced in a study of shared clonotypes between healthy human individuals. The naive CD8 fraction comprised CD45RO-negative cells positively selected for CCR7 and excluded terminally differentiated effector memory CD45RA+ cells. The method was immunoSEQ multiplex PCR; TCRdb's version includes in-frame clones alone and lacks a portion of them. The data hold millions of clones, with under 95% observed a single time. Specimen: naive CD8+ T cells from PBMCs. The source is a young man in good health. Some clones in this sample may be carry-over from other donors' samples.

V gene TRBV20-1 combines with J gene TRBJ2-7; possible D gene TRBD2, 6 bases. The V end was cut by 6 bases, the J end by 7 bases, with 13 bases between. Germline V gene sequence: CDR1 DFQATT, CDR2 SNEGSKA (reference sequence). The CDR3 totals 11 residues. This CDR3 is CSASDRGEQYF. CDR3 in DNA: TGCAGTGCCAGCGACCGGGGGGAGCAGTACTTC.

The rearrangement links TRBV27 to TRBJ1-1; D is perhaps TRBD1 (5 bases). The length of the CDR3 is 14 residues. Looked up from germline, CDR1 is MNHEY and CDR2 is SMNVEV (reference sequence). Trimming shortened V by 3 bases and J by 6 bases, and 14 bases separated the two germline ends. The DNA of the CDR3 is TGTGCCAGCAGTTTTTTTTCCGGGGCAGCTGAAGCTTTCTTT. Translating gives CASSFFSGAAEAFF.

The J gene is TRBJ2-1, the V gene TRBV9; D unresolved. V shed 0 bases and J shed 7 bases, with 11 bases lying between them. Germline CDR1 reads SGDLS; CDR2 reads YYNGEE. The CDR3 totals 14 residues. The CDR3 here is CASSVDLLRNEQFF. CDR3 in DNA: TGTGCCAGCAGCGTAGACCTGCTCCGGAATGAGCAGTTCTTC.